This T cell receptor (beta chain) was captured by sequencing in a study of cytomegalovirus exposure and HLA in healthy donors. The CDR3 is made up of 12 amino acids. Germline-derived CDR1 and CDR2 are LNHDA and SQIVND (reference sequence). The J segment lost 1 base and the V segment lost 8 bases, leaving 1 base of the junction unmatched. PCR was performed using 60 Vbeta and 13 Jbeta primers. Data came from immunoSEQ multiplex PCR; TCRdb stores just in-frame clones and leaves some out. The repertoire holds 120,000 or so clones, with less than 80% as singletons. This TCR derives from a woman in her fifties or sixties in good health and CMV-seropositive. The sample was PBMCs. The V and J genes are TRBV19 and TRBJ2-5; 7 bases line up with TRBD2. CDR3 amino acids: CASGRGQETQYF. The DNA of the CDR3 is TGTGCCAGTGGGAGGGGCCAAGAGACCCAGTACTTC.